Listed here is a single TCR beta chain. The data are from a study of blood T cell repertoires in COVID-19. From germline, CDR1 is SNHLY and CDR2 FYNNEI. Trimming pared 4 bases from V and 3 bases from J, leaving 12 bases between. This CDR3 has 14 residues. Generated by immunoSEQ multiplex PCR, the TCRdb table keeps only in-frame clones and is missing some. The sample contains fewer than 150,000 clones, roughly 80% of which appear only once. The chain is built from TRBV2 and TRBJ1-2; the D is unclear. Sequenced input: peripheral blood. This sequence was found in a middle-aged woman with acute or convalescent COVID-19. CDR3 amino acids: CASSARRADYGYTF. The CDR3 DNA follows: TGTGCCAGCAGTGCCCGGAGGGCGGACTATGGCTACACCTTC.